The clone carrying this T cell receptor beta chain came up many times. Its antigen is currently unknown. This record comes from a study of T cells in Graves' hyperthyroidism and ophthalmopathy. Study outcomes and limitations: From stable hyperthyroidism, ophthalmopathy was set apart by a 13 V-J model. The model predicted ophthalmopathy a median approximately seven months before onset.

The CDR3 length is 11 residues. Trimming pared 7 bases from V and 7 bases from J, leaving 11 bases between. Germline V lookup: CDR1 MDHEN, CDR2 SYDVKM. RNA transcripts were the template for amplifying TCR beta CDR3 regions. HTBI primers were employed in a first-round RT-PCR of the TCR CDR3. TCRdb independently ran MiXCR on the multiplex PCR reads; one entry per CDR3 protein. The sample lists 550,000 to 700,000 distinct CDR3 sequences, about 15% occurring once. This chain links TRBV28 with TRBJ2-7; D not resolved. Material for sequencing was blood. This clonotype originated in a woman aged 40 to 50 with Graves' ophthalmopathy. CDR3 sequence reads: CASNTIGEQYF. CDR3 bases: TGTGCCAGCAACACCATTGGAGAGCAGTACTTC. The variable domain in full, with the rest retrieved from reference TRBV28 and TRBJ2-7, is DVKVTQSSRYLVKRTGEKVFLECVQDMDHENMFWYRQDPGLGLRLIYFSYDVKMKEKGDIPEGYSVSREKKERFSLILESASTNQTSMYLCASNTIGEQYFGPGTRLTVT.